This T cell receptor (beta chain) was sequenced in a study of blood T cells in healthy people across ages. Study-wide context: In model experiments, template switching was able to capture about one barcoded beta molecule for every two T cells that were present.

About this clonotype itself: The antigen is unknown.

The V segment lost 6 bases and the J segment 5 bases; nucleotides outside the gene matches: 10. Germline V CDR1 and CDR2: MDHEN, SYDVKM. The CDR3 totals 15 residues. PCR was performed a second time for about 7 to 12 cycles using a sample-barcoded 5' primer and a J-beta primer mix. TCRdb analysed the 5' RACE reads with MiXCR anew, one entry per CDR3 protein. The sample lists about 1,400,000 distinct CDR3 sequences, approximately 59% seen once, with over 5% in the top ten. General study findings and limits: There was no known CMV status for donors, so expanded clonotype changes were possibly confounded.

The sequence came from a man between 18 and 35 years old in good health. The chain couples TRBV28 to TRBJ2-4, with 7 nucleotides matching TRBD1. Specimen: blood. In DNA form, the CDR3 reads TGTGCCAGCAGCCCTCACCGGACAGGAGAAAACATTCAGTACTTC. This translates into CASSPHRTGENIQYF.